This is a list of T cell receptor beta chains from one sample in a study of T-cell memory formation after mild COVID-19. MiXCR, run by TCRdb on the 5' RACE reads, gives a single entry per CDR3 protein. Of almost 550,000 distinct CDR3 sequences listed, around 21% are singletons. The sequencing sample was made of PBMCs or a T cell subset sorted from them (not recorded which). These receptors were collected from an adult woman who had mild COVID-19 (a few samples of this study predate the infection). Cell type and time point are not known. Each CDR3 is given without its conserved first and last residue. The D gene is left open where the match is weak.

CDR3: ASSLVFGQNLQETQY
V: TRBV7-8
D: .

CDR3: ASTPGTGGGYT
V: TRBV6-5
D: .

CDR3: ASRNFGDSGRLGTDTQY
V: TRBV7-9
D: .

CDR3: ASSEVGNTEAF
V: TRBV6-1
D: .

CDR3: ASRTTYEQY
V: TRBV6-6
D: .

CDR3: ASSEFGGTVSYNEQF
V: TRBV25-1
D: .

CDR3: ASSLGGSFRDEQY
V: TRBV7-3
D: .

CDR3: ASSPTGGAGGNTEAF
V: TRBV7-3
D: TRBD1

CDR3: ASSLASGQGSDTQY
V: TRBV7-9
D: TRBD1

CDR3: ASSPRRISDEQF
V: TRBV7-6
D: .

CDR3: ASSSSGARTGELF
V: TRBV19
D: .

CDR3: SASGVVGPYEQY
V: TRBV20-1
D: .

CDR3: ASSPPGRRSYNEQF
V: TRBV6-2/TRBV6-3
D: TRBD2

CDR3: ASSHHPGQVETQY
V: TRBV27
D: TRBD1

CDR3: ASSLIAGTSGHNEQF
V: TRBV7-3
D: TRBD2

CDR3: ASSESKLVGEQY
V: TRBV10-2
D: .

CDR3: ASSSVLLVDEQF
V: TRBV5-6
D: .

CDR3: ASSLFGEITEAF
V: TRBV6-1
D: .

CDR3: ASSYTLRGYNEQF
V: TRBV6-2/TRBV6-3
D: .

CDR3: SAGWDREKETQY
V: TRBV20-1
D: TRBD1

CDR3: ATAPGSSYEQY
V: TRBV10-2
D: .

CDR3: ASSLSPGLAGGMDEQF
V: TRBV7-3
D: TRBD2

CDR3: ASSWGPRETQY
V: TRBV7-2
D: .

CDR3: ASSDFRDPTTGELF
V: TRBV12-3/TRBV12-4
D: .

CDR3: AWGRQVPANTEAF
V: TRBV30
D: .

CDR3: ASSLSGTGGGEQY
V: TRBV5-1
D: TRBD1

CDR3: ASSEARLWNTEAF
V: TRBV6-1
D: .

CDR3: ASSPANRGQTQY
V: TRBV3-1
D: TRBD1

CDR3: SATDGGWSTGELF
V: TRBV20-1
D: .

CDR3: SARPFDPNTEAF
V: TRBV20-1
D: .

CDR3: ASSVSTSGPSGANVLT
V: TRBV9
D: TRBD2

CDR3: SARGLVKGPYEQY
V: TRBV20-1
D: .

CDR3: ASSYSGSGRGNTGELF
V: TRBV6-5
D: TRBD2

CDR3: ASSQSSGRRPEQY
V: TRBV12-3/TRBV12-4
D: TRBD2

CDR3: ASSPKEVGYT
V: TRBV12-3/TRBV12-4
D: .

CDR3: ASSRGGHLGQF
V: TRBV6-5
D: TRBD1

CDR3: ASSPTSGAGANVLT
V: TRBV6-4
D: .

CDR3: ASHRGSYEQY
V: TRBV27
D: TRBD1

CDR3: ATSDPLGLAGPKGDQF
V: TRBV24-1
D: TRBD2

CDR3: ASSWDSTEAF
V: TRBV5-1
D: TRBD1

CDR3: ASTPGGIYEQY
V: TRBV7-9
D: TRBD1

CDR3: ASSQAAQGNNEKLF
V: TRBV4-2
D: TRBD1

CDR3: ASSSSGRGTDTQY
V: TRBV7-6
D: TRBD2

CDR3: ASSPGFLQPQH
V: TRBV18
D: .

CDR3: ASSKPRITSTDTQY
V: TRBV21-1
D: .

CDR3: ASSLVGPPEQY
V: TRBV7-9
D: .

CDR3: ASSSNPGLGYEQY
V: TRBV5-1
D: TRBD2

CDR3: ASSIPRAGGQETQY
V: TRBV21-1
D: .

CDR3: ASSTFGGNEQF
V: TRBV5-1
D: .

CDR3: ASSPAWGYLHNEQF
V: TRBV5-6
D: .

CDR3: ASSLAVYYNSPLH
V: TRBV12-3/TRBV12-4
D: .

CDR3: ASTYFGGDNEQF
V: TRBV6-5
D: .